The text below deals with one T cell receptor (beta chain). Its cognate antigen is unknown. This sample is part of a study of OX40 agonist ivuxolimab in advanced cancers. The V gene end was trimmed by 2 bases and the J gene end by 4 bases; junction bases not matched to a gene: 9. CDR1 is LGHNA and CDR2 is YSLEER in the germline V gene. The CDR3 length is 17 residues. Measured with immunoSEQ multiplex PCR; TCRdb has only the in-frame clones, and not every one. This table has about 71,000 clones, around 80% appearing once. Study results and limitations: Within 6 weeks, CD4+ and CD8+ blood T cells expanded clonally at 0.1 to 3.0 mg/kg.

The chain is built from TRBV4-3 and TRBJ2-1, with 9 bases aligning to TRBD2. The origin of this receptor is an adult with an advanced solid tumor such as melanoma, head and neck, liver or kidney cancer. The sequences come from CD4+ or CD8+ T cells sorted from blood, collected in a trial of the OX40 agonist ivuxolimab. The CDR3: CASSQPPGTSFYNEQFF. The CDR3 DNA sequence: TGCGCCAGCAGCCAACCCCCCGGGACTAGCTTTTACAATGAGCAGTTCTTC.